A single sample gave rise to the 8 T cell receptor beta chains below, sequenced in a study of CD8 T cells in Susac syndrome. cDNA came from roughly 0.53 to 1 ug RNA primed by random hexamers. TCRdb ran MiXCR on the immunoSEQ multiplex PCR reads and lists one entry per CDR3 protein. The sample holds 200,000 or so distinct CDR3 sequences, about 94% seen once. Sequences were obtained from CD8+ T cells from PBMCs. The receptors were gathered from a human donor with multiple sclerosis.

This rearrangement joins TRBV7-8 to TRBJ2-7, with D perhaps being TRBD1 or TRBD2 (6 bases each). V was trimmed by 4 bases and J by 1 base, leaving 14 bases between them. In germline, CDR1 is SGHVS, CDR2 FQNEAQ. The CDR3 consists of 15 residues. CDR3 nucleotide sequence: TGTGCCAGCAGCTCGGGGGCAGGGTCGTCCTACGAGCAGTACTTC. Translation gives CASSSGAGSSYEQYF.

The V call is TRBV3-1, the J call TRBJ2-6, with D perhaps given as TRBD1 or TRBD2 (5 bases each). The germline gives CDR1 LGHDT, CDR2 YNNKEL (reference sequence). The CDR3 loop spans 17 amino acids. Trimming pared 0 bases from V and 5 bases from J, leaving 14 bases between. For the CDR3, the DNA is TGTGCCAGCAGCCAAGATAGTGGGGGTCTCTGGGCCAACGTCCTGACTTTC. Amino acid sequence: CASSQDSGGLWANVLTF.

V gene TRBV7-8 combines with J gene TRBJ1-1; no reliable D call. The germline CDR1 and CDR2 sequences are SGHVS and FQNEAQ. The CDR3 consists of 13 residues. Trimming took 7 bases from V and 1 from J, leaving 10 bases between them. As DNA, the CDR3 is TGTGCCAGCAACGAAGACGGGAACACTGAAGCTTTCTTT. Protein: CASNEDGNTEAFF. Using reference TRBV7-8 and TRBJ1-1 for the parts outside the CDR3, the full variable domain is GAGVSQSPRYKVAKRGQDVALRCDPISGHVSLFWYQQALGQGPEFLTYFQNEAQLDKSGLPSDRFFAERPEGSVSTLKIQRTQQEDSAVYLCASNEDGNTEAFFGQGTRLTVV.

This clonotype was seen just once. The chain joins TRBV27 to TRBJ1-4; 7 bases are shared with TRBD1. The germline V gene encodes CDR1 MNHEY and CDR2 SMNVEV (reference sequence). The J segment lost 8 bases and the V segment lost 6 bases, leaving 9 bases of the junction unmatched. The length of the CDR3 is 14 residues. Written as DNA, the CDR3 is TGTGCCAGCAGGGGCAGGGGGGCAGGAGAAAAACTGTTTTTT. Encoded protein: CASRGRGAGEKLFF.

The rearrangement joins TRBV9 to TRBJ2-5; 11 positions agree with TRBD2. Trimming cost V 0 bases and J 1 base; bases outside gene matches: 2. This CDR3 contains 16 residues. Per the germline V gene, CDR1 is SGDLS and CDR2 is YYNGEE. The CDR3 region has the DNA TGTGCCAGCAGCGTAGCTAGCGGGGGGCCCCAAGAGACCCAGTACTTC. The encoded protein is CASSVASGGPQETQYF.

V gene TRBV2 combines with J gene TRBJ2-3; TRBD1 or TRBD2 may be the D gene (6 bases each). Germline lookup yields CDR1 SNHLY and CDR2 FYNNEI. Trimming removed 8 bases from V and 3 bases from J, with 12 bases in between. The length of the CDR3 is 13 residues. CDR3: CASEGEVTDTQYF. The CDR3 DNA reads as TGTGCCAGCGAGGGGGAGGTGACAGATACGCAGTATTTT.

The V gene is TRBV29-1, the J gene TRBJ1-2; D perhaps matches TRBD1 (5 bases). Germline-derived CDR1 and CDR2 are SQVTM and ANQGSEA. Trimming took 2 bases from V and 7 from J, leaving 14 bases between them. The CDR3 has 13 residues. The CDR3 here is CSVESSGSAGYTF. DNA for the CDR3: TGCAGCGTTGAAAGTTCAGGGAGCGCTGGCTACACCTTC.

The chain is built from TRBV5-4 and TRBJ2-5; D not resolved. Germline CDR1 is SGHNT and CDR2 is YYREEE (reference sequence). Trimming cost V 2 bases and J 5 bases, with 10 bases left between them. This CDR3 region has 13 residues. CDR3 protein: CASSLPPAETQYF. The DNA for the CDR3 is TGTGCCAGCAGCTTACCCCCGGCTGAGACCCAGTACTTC.